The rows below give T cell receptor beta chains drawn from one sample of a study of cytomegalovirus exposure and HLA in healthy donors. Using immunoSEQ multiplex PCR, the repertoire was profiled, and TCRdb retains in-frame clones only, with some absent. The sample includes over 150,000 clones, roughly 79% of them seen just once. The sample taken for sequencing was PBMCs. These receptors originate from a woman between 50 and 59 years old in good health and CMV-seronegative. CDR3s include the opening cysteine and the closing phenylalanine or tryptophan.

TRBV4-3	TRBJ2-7	CASSEGTSGRKYEQYF
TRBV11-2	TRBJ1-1	CASSPGQGLNTEAFF
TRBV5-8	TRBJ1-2	CASSWRGYGYTF
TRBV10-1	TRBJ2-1	CASSESSGRLSYNEQFF
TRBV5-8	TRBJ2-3	CASSSDRGFIIDTQYF
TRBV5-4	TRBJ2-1	CASSVGTGSNEQFF
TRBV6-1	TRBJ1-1	CASSVSGFTEAFF
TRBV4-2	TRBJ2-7	CASSHARTSGSSYEQYF
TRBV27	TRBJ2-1	CASSLGAGSNEQFF
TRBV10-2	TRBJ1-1	CASSESGQGENTEAFF
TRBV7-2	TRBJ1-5	CASNLVGGNQPQHF
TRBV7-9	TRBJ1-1	CASTITRTGAETEAFF
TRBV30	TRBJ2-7	CAWGTGTSYEQYF
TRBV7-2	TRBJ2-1	CASSLSGGPYNEQFF
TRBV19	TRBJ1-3	CASSVDRGSGNTIYF
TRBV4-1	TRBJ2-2	CASSQESPGTGVTGELFF
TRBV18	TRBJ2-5	CASSSSQETQYF
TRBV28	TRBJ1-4	CASSSDRGISEKLFF
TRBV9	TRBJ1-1	CASSAQGATEAFF
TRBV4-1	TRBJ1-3	CASSQDLSGWGGNTIYF
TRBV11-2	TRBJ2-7	CASSSGQFNPYEQYF
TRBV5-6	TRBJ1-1	CASSWMTGGAFF
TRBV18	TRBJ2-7	CASSPRGNSYEQYF
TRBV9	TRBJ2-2	CASSGSQGASLNTGELFF
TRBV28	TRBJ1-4	CASSLQGLNEKLFF
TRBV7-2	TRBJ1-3	CASSLTVSSGNTIYF
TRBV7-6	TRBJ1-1	CASSSWTGVATEAFF
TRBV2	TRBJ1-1	CASSEQGPFF
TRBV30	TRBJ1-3	CAWSIQSSSGNTIYF
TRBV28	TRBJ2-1	CASSSRRGGGNNEQFF
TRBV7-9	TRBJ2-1	CASSSGLAGGGNEQFF
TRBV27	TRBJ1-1	CASGRGNTEAFF
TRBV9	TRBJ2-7	CASSGDRGEQYF
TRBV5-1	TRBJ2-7	CASSLSGLAGGVYEQYF
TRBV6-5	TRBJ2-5	CASSPPGGVETQYF
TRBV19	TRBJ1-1	CASRGLGGRNTEAFF
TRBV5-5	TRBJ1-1	CASSFWVSNTEAFF
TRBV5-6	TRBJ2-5	CASSYRVPVETQYF
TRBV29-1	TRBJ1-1	CSVEVGGMNTEAFF
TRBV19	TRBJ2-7	CASSIRGYVGRYSYEQYF
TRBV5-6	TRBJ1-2	CASSLGAYGYTF
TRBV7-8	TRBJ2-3	CASSSTSGRADTQYF
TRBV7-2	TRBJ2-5	CASSSDRVTKTQYF
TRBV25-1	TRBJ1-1	CASSEWGRGNTEAFF
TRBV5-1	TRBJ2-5	CASRPRQGVTQYF
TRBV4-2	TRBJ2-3	CASSQEGSGGAADTQYF
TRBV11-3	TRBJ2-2	CASSPARGHVGDTGELFF
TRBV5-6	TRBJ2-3	CASSFGLAGMTDTQYF
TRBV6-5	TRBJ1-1	CASQPIQGNTEAFF
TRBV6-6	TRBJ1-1	CASSYSRVNEAFF
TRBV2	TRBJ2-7	CASSGVGVTYEQYF
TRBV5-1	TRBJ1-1	CASSLGRETEAFF
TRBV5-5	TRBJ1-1	CASSWQGGNTEAFF
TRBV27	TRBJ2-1	CASSLLVAGTFYNEQFF
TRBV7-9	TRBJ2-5	CASSVQGGQETQYF
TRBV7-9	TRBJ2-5	CASSSGKQETQYF
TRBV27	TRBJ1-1	CASSQVTGGDTEAFF